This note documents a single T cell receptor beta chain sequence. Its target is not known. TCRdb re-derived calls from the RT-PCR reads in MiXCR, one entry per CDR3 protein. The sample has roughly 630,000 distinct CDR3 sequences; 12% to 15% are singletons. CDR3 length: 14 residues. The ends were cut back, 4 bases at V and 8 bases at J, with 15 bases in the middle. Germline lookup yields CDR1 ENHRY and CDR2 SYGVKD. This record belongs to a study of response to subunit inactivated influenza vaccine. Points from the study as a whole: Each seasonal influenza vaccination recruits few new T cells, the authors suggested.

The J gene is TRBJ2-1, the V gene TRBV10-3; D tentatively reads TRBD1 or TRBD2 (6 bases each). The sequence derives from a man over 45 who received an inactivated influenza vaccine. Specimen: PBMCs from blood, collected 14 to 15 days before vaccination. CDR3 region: CAISVGGRNDEQFF. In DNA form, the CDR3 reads TGTGCCATCAGTGTGGGGGGCAGGAACGATGAGCAGTTCTTC.